Presented here are 32 T cell receptor beta chains from one specimen sequenced in a study of T cell responses to AZD1222 COVID-19 vaccine. Method: immunoSEQ multiplex PCR; TCRdb's copy keeps in-frame clones and lacks some. Of about 79,000 clones listed, approximately 80% are singletons. The sequenced sample was peripheral blood, obtained on day 0 of AZD1222 vaccination. Receptors originate from an adult in good health.

This clone appeared a single time. V gene TRBV19 combines with J gene TRBJ1-4; D is perhaps TRBD1 (6 bases). V lost 4 bases, J lost 7 bases, and 13 bases lay in between. From germline, CDR1 is LNHDA and CDR2 SQIVND (reference sequence). This CDR3 has 14 residues. CDR3 protein: CASSRGGGGEKLFF. The DNA for the CDR3 is TGTGCCAGTAGTAGAGGGGGAGGCGGTGAAAAACTGTTTTTT.

This sequence joins TRBV9 and TRBJ2-3; D call uncertain. Trimming pared 2 bases from V and 0 bases from J, leaving 16 bases between. CDR1 and CDR2 (germline): SGDLS, YYNGEE. The CDR3 has 17 residues. CDR3 in DNA: TGTGCCAGCAGCGTCACTTACAGCTCCCCTAGCACAGATACGCAGTATTTT. This sequence encodes CASSVTYSSPSTDTQYF.

The J gene is TRBJ2-3, the V gene TRBV15; 8 bases fit TRBD2. Trimming took 0 bases from V and 5 from J; bases not matched to a gene: 10. Germline V gene sequence: CDR1 LNHNV, CDR2 YYDKDF (reference sequence). CDR3 length: 17 amino acids. This CDR3 reads CATSRDAVAGSRDTQYF. In nucleotides, the CDR3 is TGTGCCACCAGCAGAGATGCCGTAGCGGGGAGCCGAGATACGCAGTATTTT.

This chain links TRBV28 with TRBJ2-7; D is uncertain. Between the trimmed V and J ends, which lost 2 bases and 0 bases, there was a span of 8 bases. CDR3 length equals 14 residues. The germline gives CDR1 MDHEN, CDR2 SYDVKM. The CDR3 here is CASSLPSVSYEQYF. The CDR3 bases are TGTGCCAGCAGTTTACCCTCGGTCTCCTACGAGCAGTACTTC. The entire variable domain, with the rest obtained from reference TRBV28 and TRBJ2-7, is as follows: DVKVTQSSRYLVKRTGEKVFLECVQDMDHENMFWYRQDPGLGLRLIYFSYDVKMKEKGDIPEGYSVSREKKERFSLILESASTNQTSMYLCASSLPSVSYEQYFGPGTRLTVT.

The chain uses TRBV5-6 and TRBJ2-7; 10 positions agree with TRBD1. The germline gives CDR1 SGHDT, CDR2 YYEEEE. V trimming: 0 bases; J trimming: 7 bases; junction bases outside the gene matches: 4. The CDR3 runs 14 residues. The CDR3 reads CASSLGQGAWEQYF. CDR3 bases: TGTGCCAGCAGCTTGGGACAGGGGGCCTGGGAGCAGTACTTC.

The CDR3, as DNA: TGTGCCAGCACCTGGACAGGGATGATTCATGCAACTAATGAAAAACTGTTTTTT. It is translated as CASTWTGMIHATNEKLFF. The chain carries TRBV2 and TRBJ1-4; 8 positions match TRBD1. This CDR3 contains 18 residues. The germline V gene has CDR1 SNHLY and CDR2 FYNNEI. After removal of 7 bases from V and 0 bases from J, the junction contained 13 bases not matched to a gene.

With regard to this clone: Other DNA sequences in the same sample also yield this CDR3. V is TRBV5-1 and J is TRBJ2-3; no firm D call. The germline CDR1 and CDR2 sequences are SGHRS and YFSETQ. The CDR3 runs 12 residues. Trimming took 1 base from V and 3 from J, leaving 3 bases between them. CDR3 DNA: TGCGCCAGCAGCTTGTCGACAGATACGCAGTATTTT. Translated: CASSLSTDTQYF.

CDR3 sequence: CAISESGGDYGYTF. CDR3 nucleotide sequence: TGTGCCATCAGTGAGTCGGGGGGGGACTATGGCTACACCTTC. The chain combines TRBV10-3 with TRBJ1-2, with TRBD1 as a possible D gene (5 bases). The germline CDR1 and CDR2 sequences are ENHRY and SYGVKD. The CDR3 consists of 14 residues. V lost 0 bases to trimming and J lost 3 bases, with 8 bases between them.

V usage is TRBV11-2 and J usage is TRBJ2-3, with TRBD2 matching 9 bases. The CDR3 extends over 15 amino acids. V shed 8 bases and J 4 bases; nucleotides not matched to a gene: 10. Germline CDR1 reads SGHAT; CDR2 reads FQNNGV. In DNA, the CDR3 is TGTGCCAGCCGCCGGCCGGGACTAGCATCAGATACGCAGTATTTT. It specifies CASRRPGLASDTQYF.

The table lists this clone with a few counts. The chain employs TRBV5-1 and TRBJ2-3, with no clear D. The germline V and J ends were trimmed by 0 bases and 0 bases, with 11 bases remaining between them. CDR3 length equals 16 residues. Germline CDR1 reads SGHRS; CDR2 reads YFSETQ. CDR3: CASSLDRRTSTDTQYF. CDR3 bases: TGCGCCAGCAGCTTGGATCGTCGTACTAGCACAGATACGCAGTATTTT.

The rearrangement uses TRBV20-1 and TRBJ1-6; 7 nucleotides align to TRBD1. Germline CDR1 reads DFQATT; CDR2 reads SNEGSKA (reference sequence). The CDR3 sequence is 17 residues long. The junction had 12 bases not matched to a gene; V was cut back by 3 bases and J by 4 bases. This CDR3 is CSASGHPGQLYNSPLHF. CDR3 sequence (DNA): TGCAGTGCTAGTGGTCACCCGGGACAGTTGTATAATTCACCCCTCCACTTT.

CDR3 protein: CASNDRADTEAFF. In nucleotides, the CDR3 is TGTGCCAGTAACGACAGGGCGGACACTGAAGCTTTCTTT. The chain recombines TRBV19 with TRBJ1-1, with 7 nucleotides matching TRBD1. V shed 7 bases, J shed 3 bases, and the junction held 5 bases outside the gene matches. CDR1 and CDR2 from the germline V gene are LNHDA and SQIVND (reference sequence). CDR3 length equals 13 residues.

V gene TRBV28 combines with J gene TRBJ1-5; maybe TRBD1 (5 bases). The CDR3 has 14 amino acids. The germline gives CDR1 MDHEN, CDR2 SYDVKM. Trimming stripped 2 bases from V and 4 bases from J, with 9 bases between. The CDR3 bases are TGTGCCAGCAGTTTAGGGGGGGGGAATCAGCCCCAGCATTTT. Protein: CASSLGGGNQPQHF.

The rearrangement joins TRBV29-1 to TRBJ2-3; a weak D match, TRBD1 (6 bases). V lost 3 bases and J lost 5, with 9 bases in between. Germline values: CDR1 SQVTM, CDR2 ANQGSEA. The length of the CDR3 is 12 residues. The CDR3 DNA reads as TGCAGCGTTGAGTTAGGGGGAGATACGCAGTATTTT. It yields the protein CSVELGGDTQYF.

This clone was counted a single time. J is TRBJ2-5 and V is TRBV9, with D uncertain. V lost 0 bases to trimming and J lost 5 bases, with 11 bases between them. The CDR3 totals 14 residues. Germline V CDR1 and CDR2: SGDLS, YYNGEE. CDR3 amino acids: CASSVAFDAETQYF. CDR3 DNA: TGTGCCAGCAGCGTAGCTTTCGACGCCGAGACCCAGTACTTC.

The rearrangement uses TRBV5-6 and TRBJ1-3, with D possibly TRBD1 on 5 matching bases. V was pared by 4 bases and J by 0 bases, with 11 bases between. The length of the CDR3 is 15 residues. The germline gives CDR1 SGHDT, CDR2 YYEEEE. CDR3 in DNA: TGTGCCAGCAGCCTACAGGAGAGCTCTGGAAACACCATATATTTT. Its translation is CASSLQESSGNTIYF.

The chain couples TRBV29-1 to TRBJ1-4; 7 bases fit TRBD1. The germline gives CDR1 SQVTM, CDR2 ANQGSEA. The V segment lost 3 bases and the J segment 8 bases; nucleotides outside the gene matches: 6. This CDR3 contains 13 residues. The CDR3 coding sequence is TGCAGCGTTGACACAGGGGCGGGAGAAAAACTGTTTTTT. Encoded protein: CSVDTGAGEKLFF.

This clone was found a few times. The CDR3 is CSVEDGGVNYGYTF. Written as DNA, the CDR3 is TGCAGCGTTGAAGATGGAGGGGTTAACTATGGCTACACCTTC. This sequence joins TRBV29-1 and TRBJ1-2, with D tentatively TRBD1 (5 bases). The V end lost 0 bases, the J end lost 1 base, and 9 bases lay between the germline ends. Germline CDR1 reads SQVTM; CDR2 reads ANQGSEA. The length of the CDR3 is 14 residues.

The chain employs TRBV7-9 and TRBJ1-1; D ambiguous. CDR1 is SEHNR and CDR2 is FQNEAQ in the germline V gene (reference sequence). The germline V and J ends were trimmed by 2 bases and 1 base, with 8 bases remaining between them. The CDR3 consists of 14 residues. CDR3 in DNA: TGTGCCAGCAGCTTAACAACCCCGAACACTGAAGCTTTCTTT. This gives the protein CASSLTTPNTEAFF.

This clone is labeled as medium-sized (0.01 to 0.1%). The chain employs TRBV10-3 and TRBJ2-7, with 8 nucleotides matching TRBD2. The V gene's germline CDR1 is ENHRY and CDR2 SYGVKD. This CDR3 has 13 residues. V was clipped by 8 bases and J by 5 bases; unmatched bases: 8. The DNA of the CDR3 is TGTGCCATCCGGGGGGGCCCTGGGGACGAGCAGTACTTC. Translation gives CAIRGGPGDEQYF.

This clone turned up a few times. This chain uses TRBV2 with TRBJ2-7; possibly TRBD2 for D (5 bases). This CDR3 region has 13 residues. Germline V gene lookup returns CDR1 SNHLY and CDR2 FYNNEI. V lost 4 bases to trimming and J lost 0 bases, with 7 bases between them. CDR3 amino acids: CASSVSDSYEQYF. The CDR3 DNA reads as TGTGCCAGCAGTGTTAGCGACTCCTACGAGCAGTACTTC.

This chain uses TRBV5-1 with TRBJ1-6; D might be TRBD1 (6 bases). The CDR3 is 23 amino acids. Deletions cut 4 bases from V and 1 base from J, with 33 bases between. CDR1 and CDR2 (germline): SGHRS, YFSETQ. The CDR3 loop reads CASSPQPPGHLYLRRSYNSPLHF. In DNA form, the CDR3 reads TGCGCCAGCAGCCCACAGCCTCCGGGACACCTCTATCTTAGGAGGTCCTATAATTCACCCCTCCACTTT.

This chain connects TRBV20-1 to TRBJ1-2; maybe TRBD1 (5 bases). Germline V gene lookup returns CDR1 DFQATT and CDR2 SNEGSKA (reference sequence). The CDR3 has 13 residues. The V gene lost 3 bases and the J gene lost 4 bases, with 12 bases spanning the gap. The CDR3: CSASSGDPYGYTF. The CDR3 DNA is TGCAGTGCTAGTAGCGGGGACCCCTATGGCTACACCTTC.

The chain recombines TRBV30 with TRBJ1-6; 7 bases map to TRBD1. The germline gives CDR1 GTSNPN, CDR2 SVGIG (reference sequence). Germline trimming cut 7 bases from V and 7 bases from J; bases unmatched to any gene: 7. The CDR3 length is 13 residues. This CDR3 reads CAYSGTANSPLHF. The CDR3 DNA reads TGTGCCTATTCTGGGACAGCAAATTCACCCCTCCACTTT.

The chain links TRBV12-3 or TRBV12-4 to TRBJ2-3; 9 nucleotides align to TRBD2. The CDR3 is made up of 12 amino acids. After removal of 3 bases from V and 11 bases from J, the junction contained 3 bases not matched to a gene. The CDR3 DNA sequence: TGTGCCAGCAGTTTGGGGACTAGCCGGCAGTATTTT. As protein: CASSLGTSRQYF.

The rearrangement uses TRBV10-3 and TRBJ1-2; TRBD1 is a possible D gene (6 bases). The CDR3 is 14 residues long. Germline V gene sequence: CDR1 ENHRY, CDR2 SYGVKD. Trimming stripped 6 bases from V and 3 bases from J, with 14 bases between. This CDR3 reads CAISTGHLDYGYTF. The CDR3 nucleotides read TGTGCCATCAGCACGGGACACCTAGACTATGGCTACACCTTC.

The chain combines TRBV11-2 with TRBJ1-4, with 8 bases that match TRBD1. This CDR3 spans 17 amino acids. Germline V gives CDR1 SGHAT, CDR2 FQNNGV. The J segment lost 8 bases and the V segment lost 5 bases, leaving 16 bases of the junction unmatched. The CDR3 is CASSPGTGAGSREKLFF. CDR3 sequence (DNA): TGTGCCAGCAGCCCAGGGACAGGTGCCGGGTCTAGGGAAAAACTGTTTTTT.

The genes are TRBV19 and TRBJ2-1, with D unclear. The CDR3 covers 14 residues. Germline CDR1 and CDR2: LNHDA and SQIVND (reference sequence). V lost 4 bases and J 6 bases, leaving 13 bases between the germline ends. CDR3 residues: CASSTYPSGNEQFF. The CDR3 DNA is TGTGCCAGTAGTACCTACCCCTCGGGCAATGAGCAGTTCTTC.

The chain employs TRBV5-1 and TRBJ2-1, with TRBD2 as a possible D gene (5 bases). Germline V gene sequence: CDR1 SGHRS, CDR2 YFSETQ. Trimming stripped 0 bases from V and 6 bases from J, with 13 bases between. The CDR3 sequence is 15 residues long. The CDR3 sequence: CASSLGLASGNEQFF. The CDR3 nucleotides read TGCGCCAGCAGCTTGGGGCTAGCTTCGGGCAATGAGCAGTTCTTC. Looking up the rest from reference TRBV5-1 and TRBJ2-1 gives the full variable domain: KAGVTQTPRYLIKTRGQQVTLSCSPISGHRSVSWYQQTPGQGLQFLFEYFSETQRNKGNFPGRFSGRQFSNSRSEMNVSTLELGDSALYLCASSLGLASGNEQFFGPGTRLTVL.

The CDR3 is CASSKGLAGAGNEQFF. For the CDR3, the DNA is TGTGCCAGCAGCAAGGGACTAGCGGGGGCGGGGAATGAGCAGTTCTTC. This chain connects TRBV5-4 to TRBJ2-1; 14 positions match TRBD2. Germline CDR1 reads SGHNT; CDR2 reads YYREEE (reference sequence). Trimming cost V 4 bases and J 7 bases; bases outside gene matches: 7. This CDR3 is 16 amino acids long.

The rearrangement links TRBV7-6 to TRBJ1-2; a weak D match, TRBD1 (6 bases). V lost 0 bases and J 8 bases, leaving 10 bases between the germline ends. Germline values: CDR1 SGHVS, CDR2 FNYEAQ. CDR3 size: 13 residues. This CDR3 is CASSLAGAQGYTF. The CDR3 DNA reads TGTGCCAGCAGCTTAGCGGGGGCGCAGGGCTACACCTTC.

The chain joins TRBV5-6 to TRBJ2-7, with 7 bases aligning to TRBD1. The junction had 5 bases not matched to a gene; V was cut back by 3 bases and J by 5 bases. The germline V gene encodes CDR1 SGHDT and CDR2 YYEEEE. The CDR3 contains 13 residues. CDR3 coding DNA: TGTGCCAGCAGCTCGACAGGGAATGACGAGCAGTACTTC. Its translation: CASSSTGNDEQYF.